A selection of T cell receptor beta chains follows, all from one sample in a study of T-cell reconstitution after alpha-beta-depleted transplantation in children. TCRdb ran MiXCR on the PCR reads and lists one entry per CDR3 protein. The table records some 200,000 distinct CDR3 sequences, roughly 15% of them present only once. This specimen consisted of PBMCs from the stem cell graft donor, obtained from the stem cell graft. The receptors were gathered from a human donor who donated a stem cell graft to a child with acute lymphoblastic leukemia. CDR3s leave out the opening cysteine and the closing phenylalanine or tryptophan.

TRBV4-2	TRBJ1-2	ASSQPGAIYGYT
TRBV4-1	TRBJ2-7	ASSQPDLGFTQYEQY
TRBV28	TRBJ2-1	ASSFSRTGGYEQF
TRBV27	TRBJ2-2	ASSPRDRETGELF
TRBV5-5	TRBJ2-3	ASITGGASGRAYDTQY
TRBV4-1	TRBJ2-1	ASSHLASSYNEQF
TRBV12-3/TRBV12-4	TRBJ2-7	ASSLRLVGQY
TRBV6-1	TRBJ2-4	ASSPGLANILAKNIQY
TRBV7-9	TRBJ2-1	ASHDKNVAGVLNEQF
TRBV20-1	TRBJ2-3	SAPRDALASFTDTQY
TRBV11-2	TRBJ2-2	ASSWSSGTGELF
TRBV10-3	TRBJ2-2	AISETGASRGELF
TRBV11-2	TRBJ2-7	ASSLVRIPLYEQY
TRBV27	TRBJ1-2	ASRGTGNHHGYT
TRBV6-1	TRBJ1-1	ASSERWVGTEAF
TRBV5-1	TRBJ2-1	ASSLELAGGYNEQF
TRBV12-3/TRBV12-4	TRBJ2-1	ASSLSPYNEQF
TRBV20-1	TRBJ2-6	SAEHPHGSGANVLT
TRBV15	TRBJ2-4	ATSRVESGRMNIQY
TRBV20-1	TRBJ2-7	SATSGRVYEQY
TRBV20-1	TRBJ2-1	SARETSGQQNEQF
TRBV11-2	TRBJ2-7	ASSPSHEYEQY